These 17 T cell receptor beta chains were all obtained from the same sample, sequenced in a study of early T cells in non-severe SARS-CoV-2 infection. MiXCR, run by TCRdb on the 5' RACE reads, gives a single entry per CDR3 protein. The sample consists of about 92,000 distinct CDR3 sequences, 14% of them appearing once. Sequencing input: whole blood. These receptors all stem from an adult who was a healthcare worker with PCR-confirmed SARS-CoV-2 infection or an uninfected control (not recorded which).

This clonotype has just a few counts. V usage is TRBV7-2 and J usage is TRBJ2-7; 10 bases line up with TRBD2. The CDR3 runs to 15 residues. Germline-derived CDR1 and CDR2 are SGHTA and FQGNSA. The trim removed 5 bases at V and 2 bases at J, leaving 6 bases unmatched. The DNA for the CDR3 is TGTGCCAGCAGCCGTACTAGCGGGGTGCCCTACGAGCAGTACTTC. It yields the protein CASSRTSGVPYEQYF.

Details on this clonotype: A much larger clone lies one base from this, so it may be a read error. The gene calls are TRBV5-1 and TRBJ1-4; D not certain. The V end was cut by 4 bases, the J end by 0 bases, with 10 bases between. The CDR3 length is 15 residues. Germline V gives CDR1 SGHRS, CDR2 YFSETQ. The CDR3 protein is CASSPNSATNEKLFF. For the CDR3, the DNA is TGCGCCAGCAGCCCGAACAGTGCAACTAATGAAAAACTGTTTTTT.

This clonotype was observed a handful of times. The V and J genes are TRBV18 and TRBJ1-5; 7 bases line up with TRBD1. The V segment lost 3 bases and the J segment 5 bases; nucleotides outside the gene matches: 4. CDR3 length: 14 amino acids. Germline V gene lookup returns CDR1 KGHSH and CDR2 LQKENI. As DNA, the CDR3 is TGTGCCAGCTCACCCGGGCAGGGGGATCAGCCCCAGCATTTT. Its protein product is CASSPGQGDQPQHF.

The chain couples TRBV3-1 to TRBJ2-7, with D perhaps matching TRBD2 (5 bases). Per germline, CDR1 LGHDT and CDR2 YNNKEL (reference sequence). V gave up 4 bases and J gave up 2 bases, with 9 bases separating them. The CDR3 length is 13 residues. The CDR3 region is CASSRRATYEQYF. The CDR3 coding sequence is TGTGCCAGCAGCCGGCGGGCTACCTACGAGCAGTACTTC.

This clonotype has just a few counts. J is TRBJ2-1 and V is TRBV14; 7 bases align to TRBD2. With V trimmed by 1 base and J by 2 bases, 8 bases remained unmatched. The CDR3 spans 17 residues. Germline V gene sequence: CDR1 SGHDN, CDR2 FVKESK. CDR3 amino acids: CASSQGTGLAAYNEQFF. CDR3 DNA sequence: TGTGCCAGCAGCCAAGGCACCGGGCTAGCGGCCTACAATGAGCAGTTCTTC.

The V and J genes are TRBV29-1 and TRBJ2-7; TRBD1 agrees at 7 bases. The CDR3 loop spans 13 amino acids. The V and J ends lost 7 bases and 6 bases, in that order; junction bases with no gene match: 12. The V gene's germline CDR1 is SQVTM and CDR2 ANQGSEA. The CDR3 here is CSAAPTGVSEQYF. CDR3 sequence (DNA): TGCAGCGCCGCACCAACAGGGGTGAGCGAGCAGTACTTC.

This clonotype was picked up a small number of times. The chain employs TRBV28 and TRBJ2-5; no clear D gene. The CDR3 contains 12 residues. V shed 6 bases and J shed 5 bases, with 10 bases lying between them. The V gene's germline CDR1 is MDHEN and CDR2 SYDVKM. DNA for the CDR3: TGTGCCAGCAGCCCCCTAAAGGAGACCCAGTACTTC. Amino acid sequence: CASSPLKETQYF.

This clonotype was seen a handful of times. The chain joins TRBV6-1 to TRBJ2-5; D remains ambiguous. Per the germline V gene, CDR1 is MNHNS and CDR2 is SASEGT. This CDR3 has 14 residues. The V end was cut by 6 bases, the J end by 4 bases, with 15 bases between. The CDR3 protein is CASSQGSYGETQYF. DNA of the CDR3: TGTGCCAGCAGCCAAGGGTCCTACGGAGAGACCCAGTACTTC.

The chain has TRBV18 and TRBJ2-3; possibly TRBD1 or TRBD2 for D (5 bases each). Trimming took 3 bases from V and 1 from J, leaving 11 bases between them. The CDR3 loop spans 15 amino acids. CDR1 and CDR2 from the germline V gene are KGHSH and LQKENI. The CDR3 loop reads CASSPGTGGTDTQYF. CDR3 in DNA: TGTGCCAGCTCACCCGGGACCGGTGGCACAGATACGCAGTATTTT.

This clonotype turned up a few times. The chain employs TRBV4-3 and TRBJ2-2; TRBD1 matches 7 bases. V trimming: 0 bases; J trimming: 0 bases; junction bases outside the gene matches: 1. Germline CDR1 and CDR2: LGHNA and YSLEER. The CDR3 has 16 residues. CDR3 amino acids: CASSQDQGANTGELFF. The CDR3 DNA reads TGCGCCAGCAGCCAAGATCAGGGGGCGAACACCGGGGAGCTGTTTTTT.

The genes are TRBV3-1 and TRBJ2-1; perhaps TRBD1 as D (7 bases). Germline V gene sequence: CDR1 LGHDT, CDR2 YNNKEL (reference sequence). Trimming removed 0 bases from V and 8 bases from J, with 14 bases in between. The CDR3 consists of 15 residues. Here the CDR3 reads CASSQDGGGGDEQFF. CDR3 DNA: TGTGCCAGCAGCCAAGATGGAGGAGGGGGCGATGAGCAGTTCTTC.

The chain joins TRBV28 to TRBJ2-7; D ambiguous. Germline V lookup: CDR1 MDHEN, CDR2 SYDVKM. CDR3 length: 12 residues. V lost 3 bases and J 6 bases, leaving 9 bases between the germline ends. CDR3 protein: CASSLELSEQYF. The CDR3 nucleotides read TGTGCCAGCAGTTTGGAATTGTCCGAGCAGTACTTC.

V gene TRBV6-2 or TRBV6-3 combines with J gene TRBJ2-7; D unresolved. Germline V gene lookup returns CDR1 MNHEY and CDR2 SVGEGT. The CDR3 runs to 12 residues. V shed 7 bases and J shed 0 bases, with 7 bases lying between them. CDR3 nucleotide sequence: TGTGCCAGCAATTTGCCCTCCTACGAGCAGTACTTC. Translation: CASNLPSYEQYF.

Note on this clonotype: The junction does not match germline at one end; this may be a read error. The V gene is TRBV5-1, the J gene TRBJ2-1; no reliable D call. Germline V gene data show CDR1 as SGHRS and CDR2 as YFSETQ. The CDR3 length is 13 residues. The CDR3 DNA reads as TGTGCCAGCAGCTTTGACGCGGACAATGAGCAGTTCTTC. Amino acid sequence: CASSFDADNEQFF.

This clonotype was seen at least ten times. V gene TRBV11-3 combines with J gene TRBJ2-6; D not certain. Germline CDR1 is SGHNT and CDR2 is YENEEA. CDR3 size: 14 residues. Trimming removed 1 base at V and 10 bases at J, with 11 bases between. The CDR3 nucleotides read TGTGCCAGCAGCTTAGGCGAAATGGGGAACGTCCTGACTTTC. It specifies CASSLGEMGNVLTF.

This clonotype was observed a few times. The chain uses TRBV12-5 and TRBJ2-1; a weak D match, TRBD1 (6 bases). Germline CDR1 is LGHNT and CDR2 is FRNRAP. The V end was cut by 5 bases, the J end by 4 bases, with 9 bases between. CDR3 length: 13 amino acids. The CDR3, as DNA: TGTGCTAGTGGTCAGGACAGATACAATGAGCAGTTCTTC. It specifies CASGQDRYNEQFF.

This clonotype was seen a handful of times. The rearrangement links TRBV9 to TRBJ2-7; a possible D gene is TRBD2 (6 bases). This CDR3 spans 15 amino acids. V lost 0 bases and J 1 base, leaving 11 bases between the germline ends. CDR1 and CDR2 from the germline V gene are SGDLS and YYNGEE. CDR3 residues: CASSVGLASSYEQYF. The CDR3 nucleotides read TGTGCCAGCAGCGTAGGGCTAGCGTCGTCCTACGAGCAGTACTTC.